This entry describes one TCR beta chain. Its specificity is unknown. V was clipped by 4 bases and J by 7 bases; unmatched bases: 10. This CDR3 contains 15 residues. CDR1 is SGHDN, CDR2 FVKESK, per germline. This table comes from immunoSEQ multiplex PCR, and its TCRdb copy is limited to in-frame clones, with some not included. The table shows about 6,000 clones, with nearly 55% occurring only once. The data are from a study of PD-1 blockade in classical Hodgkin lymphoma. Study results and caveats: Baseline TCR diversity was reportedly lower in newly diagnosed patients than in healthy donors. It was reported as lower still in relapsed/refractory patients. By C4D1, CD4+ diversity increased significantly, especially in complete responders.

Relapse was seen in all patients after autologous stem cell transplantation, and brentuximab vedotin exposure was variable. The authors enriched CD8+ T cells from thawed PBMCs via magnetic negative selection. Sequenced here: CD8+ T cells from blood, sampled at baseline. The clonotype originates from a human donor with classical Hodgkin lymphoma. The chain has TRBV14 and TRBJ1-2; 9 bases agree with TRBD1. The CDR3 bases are TGTGCCAGCAGCCGAGGGAGAGGGACAGGGTCTGGCTACACCTTC. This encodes CASSRGRGTGSGYTF. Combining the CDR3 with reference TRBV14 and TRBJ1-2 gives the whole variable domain EAGVTQFPSHSVIEKGQTVTLRCDPISGHDNLYWYRRVMGKEIKFLLHFVKESKQDESGMPNNRFLAERTGGTYSTLKVQPAELEDSGVYFCASSRGRGTGSGYTFGSGTRLTVV.